The clone carrying this T cell receptor beta chain was detected once. This entry comes from a study of blood T cell repertoires in COVID-19. On the study more broadly: Material from acute and convalescent COVID-19 was sourced from the United States, Italy and Spain. Sources were T cells, B-cell-depleted T cells, or PBMCs; the material itself was cDNA or gDNA.

Authors' analysis steps: For nucleated cells, counts were estimated from reference gene primer amplification. TCRdb keeps only in-frame clones here, not all; method: immunoSEQ multiplex PCR. V and J calls and clone size are as listed in that table; D and trimming were resolved from the DNA. The sample records around 300,000 clones, roughly 85% being singletons. CDR1 LGHNA and CDR2 YNFKEQ come from the germline V gene. With V trimmed by 2 bases and J by 3 bases, 4 bases remained unmatched. The CDR3 is 16 amino acids. The chain links TRBV4-2 to TRBJ2-7; 13 positions match TRBD2. The receptor was isolated from a woman aged 50 to 65 who had recovered from COVID-19. Sample: peripheral blood. The CDR3 nucleotides are TGTGCCAGCAGCCAATATGGGACTAGCGGGGTCTACGAGCAGTACTTC. Protein product: CASSQYGTSGVYEQYF.